The clone carrying this T cell receptor (beta chain) occurred a few times. The antigen is not known. 60 Vbeta and 13 Jbeta primers were used in PCR. The protocol was immunoSEQ multiplex PCR, while the TCRdb copy is restricted to in-frame clones and leaves out a portion. In the table there are some 150,000 clones, approximately 9% of which are singletons. Germline V gives CDR1 MGHDK, CDR2 SYGVNS. Between the trimmed V and J ends, which lost 3 bases and 3 bases, there was a span of 9 bases. The CDR3 covers 14 residues. This record comes from a study of cytomegalovirus exposure and HLA in healthy donors. Points from the study as a whole: It is likely that the observed cluster of highly shared sequence variants was a sequencing artifact. Most TCR beta V segments were productive about 87% or about 30% of the time in an earlier analysis.

Sequencing input: PBMCs. The gene calls are TRBV25-1 and TRBJ1-5, with D tentatively TRBD1 (6 bases). The sequence was obtained from a male donor in good health and CMV-seronegative. CDR3 nucleotide sequence: TGTGCCAGCAGTGACTGGACAGCCAATCAGCCCCAGCATTTT. Residues: CASSDWTANQPQHF.